Following are 18 T cell receptor beta chains from one sample sequenced in a study of stem cell transplantation in POMP-related autoinflammatory disease. Measured with immunoSEQ multiplex PCR; TCRdb has only the in-frame clones, and not every one. Among more than 20,000 clones listed, about 81% were seen once. Sequenced here: CD4+ T cells from PBMCs, sampled before stem cell transplantation. The receptors were gathered from a human donor with POMP-related autoinflammation and immune dysregulation (PRAID).

The CDR3 nucleotides are TGTGCCAGCAGTGAATTAGGGCTAGCGGCCGCCGGGGAGCTGTTTTTT. It codes for CASSELGLAAAGELFF. The rearrangement links TRBV6-1 to TRBJ2-2, with 7 bases that match TRBD2. V was pared by 2 bases and J by 6 bases, with 9 bases of the junction left unmatched. The CDR3 is made up of 16 amino acids. CDR1 is MNHNS and CDR2 is SASEGT in the germline V gene.

The rearrangement joins TRBV19 to TRBJ1-2, with 8 bases that match TRBD1. The CDR3 sequence is 16 residues long. V was pared by 0 bases and J by 5 bases, with 8 bases of the junction left unmatched. Germline V lookup: CDR1 LNHDA, CDR2 SQIVND (reference sequence). CDR3 loop: CASSIDPRGRSYGYTF. CDR3 nucleotide sequence: TGTGCCAGTAGTATAGACCCCAGGGGGCGATCGTATGGCTACACCTTC.

The chain uses TRBV25-1 and TRBJ2-7, with 10 bases identical to TRBD1. This CDR3 has 14 amino acids. Germline loops: CDR1 MGHDK, CDR2 SYGVNS. The ends lost 6 bases at V and 3 bases at J; junction bases unmatched: 5. The CDR3 nucleotides read TGTGCCAGCAGGGCGACAGGGGGCGGCTACGAGCAGTACTTC. Protein sequence: CASRATGGGYEQYF.

The chain carries TRBV7-3 and TRBJ1-3; D gene unclear. V lost 2 bases to trimming and J lost 0 bases, with 5 bases between them. CDR1 is SGHTA and CDR2 is FQGTGA in the germline V gene. This CDR3 region has 14 residues. The CDR3 DNA is TGTGCCAGCAGCTTAGTCACCTCTGGAAACACCATATATTTT. Its translation is CASSLVTSGNTIYF. The variable domain in full, with the rest retrieved from reference TRBV7-3 and TRBJ1-3, is GAGVSQTPSNKVTEKGKYVELRCDPISGHTALYWYRQSLGQGPEFLIYFQGTGAADDSGLPNDRFFAVRPEGSVSTLKIQRTERGDSAVYLCASSLVTSGNTIYFGEGSWLTVV.

The chain combines TRBV10-2 with TRBJ2-7, with 10 positions matching TRBD1. In germline, CDR1 is WSHSY, CDR2 SAAADI. Trimming cost V 6 bases and J 3 bases; bases outside gene matches: 8. CDR3 length: 15 amino acids. CDR3 sequence (DNA): TGCGCCAGCAGGGACCGGTGGGACAGGGGCTACGAGCAGTACTTC. As protein: CASRDRWDRGYEQYF.

This chain joins TRBV18 and TRBJ2-7; TRBD1 or TRBD2 may be the D gene (6 bases each). This CDR3 contains 15 residues. V was clipped by 3 bases and J by 1 base, with 13 bases between them. The V gene's germline CDR1 is KGHSH and CDR2 LQKENI. CDR3 amino acids: CASSPRQGGSYEQYF. CDR3 nucleotides: TGTGCCAGCTCACCCAGACAAGGGGGGTCCTACGAGCAGTACTTC.

This clone appeared a single time. The J gene is TRBJ1-3, the V gene TRBV11-2, with a tentative D call TRBD1 (5 bases). Germline V gene sequence: CDR1 SGHAT, CDR2 FQNNGV. This CDR3 comprises 14 residues. Trimming left V 5 bases short and J 4 bases short, with 12 bases between. The chain's CDR3 is CASSRREKGNTIYF. The CDR3 bases are TGTGCCAGCAGCCGCAGGGAGAAGGGAAACACCATATATTTT.

This clone was found once. This chain links TRBV5-6 with TRBJ2-6; no reliable D call. CDR1 SGHDT and CDR2 YYEEEE come from the germline V gene. The germline V and J ends were trimmed by 3 bases and 2 bases, with 9 bases remaining between them. There are 15 residues in the CDR3. Written as DNA, the CDR3 is TGTGCCAGCAGCTCGGACGTCGCTGGGGCCAACGTCCTGACTTTC. Translating gives CASSSDVAGANVLTF.

This clone was seen only a few times. An end of the junction differs from the germline gene, which may be a read error. CDR3 coding DNA: TGCGCCAGCAGTCAATACTCAGGGACTCCTCCCTCCCACGAGCAGTACTTC. This translates into CASSQYSGTPPSHEQYF. This rearrangement joins TRBV23-1 to TRBJ2-7; D possibly corresponds to TRBD2 (6 bases). TRBV23-1 is annotated as an ORF whose role is uncertain. CDR3 length equals 17 residues.

The CDR3 is CASSLGPRISEQYF. The CDR3, as DNA: TGTGCCAGCAGCTTAGGTCCCCGGATTTCCGAGCAGTACTTC. The gene calls are TRBV11-2 and TRBJ2-7; D gene ambiguous. The germline V gene encodes CDR1 SGHAT and CDR2 FQNNGV. V dropped 1 base and J dropped 6 bases, with 13 bases sitting between them. This CDR3 contains 14 residues.

V is TRBV4-1 and J is TRBJ2-3, with a possible D match to TRBD2 (6 bases). From germline, CDR1 is MGHRA and CDR2 YSYEKL. The CDR3 covers 16 residues. Deletions cut 0 bases from V and 1 base from J, with 11 bases between. CDR3 sequence (DNA): TGCGCCAGCAGCCAAGATCTCTGGGGGGGCACAGATACGCAGTATTTT. This encodes CASSQDLWGGTDTQYF.

This clone occurred a few times. V usage is TRBV6-1 and J usage is TRBJ1-2; possible D gene TRBD1, 5 bases. This CDR3 region has 14 residues. The V end was cut by 4 bases, the J end by 8 bases, with 17 bases between. CDR1 and CDR2 from the germline V gene are MNHNS and SASEGT. For the CDR3, the DNA is TGTGCCAGCAGTGCCCTACCTGACAGCTCCGGCTACACCTTC. Protein sequence: CASSALPDSSGYTF.

This clone turned up a few times. The gene calls are TRBV18 and TRBJ2-1; 8 bases are shared with TRBD1. J lost 5 bases, V lost 2 bases, and 2 bases had no gene match. The CDR3 sequence is 14 residues long. Germline CDR1 is KGHSH and CDR2 is LQKENI. The CDR3 is CASSPSTGDNEQFF. The CDR3, as DNA: TGTGCCAGCTCACCATCGACAGGGGACAATGAGCAGTTCTTC.

This CDR3 reads CASSAQGAVGYTF. CDR3 in DNA: TGCGCCAGCAGTGCTCAGGGGGCGGTTGGCTACACCTTC. The chain carries TRBV10-2 and TRBJ1-2; 8 bases are a match to TRBD1. The trim removed 4 bases at V and 7 bases at J, leaving 5 bases unmatched. The CDR3 extends over 13 amino acids. CDR1 is WSHSY, CDR2 SAAADI, per germline.

The V call is TRBV19, the J call TRBJ2-7; D perhaps matches TRBD2 (7 bases). V lost 6 bases to trimming and J lost 4 bases, with 16 bases between them. The CDR3 has 14 amino acids. In germline, CDR1 is LNHDA, CDR2 SQIVND (reference sequence). The CDR3 bases are TGTGCCAGTAGACTCGGCAGGGGAGGGTACGAGCAGTACTTC. It yields the protein CASRLGRGGYEQYF.

This sequence joins TRBV6-5 and TRBJ2-7; a weak D match, TRBD1 (6 bases). V was trimmed by 6 bases and J by 1 base, leaving 16 bases between them. The germline V gene has CDR1 MNHEY and CDR2 SVGAGI. This CDR3 region has 15 residues. CDR3 sequence: CASRTVGAASYEQYF. As DNA, the CDR3 is TGTGCCAGCAGGACGGTGGGGGCCGCGTCCTACGAGCAGTACTTC.

This clone was seen a few times. The chain employs TRBV11-2 and TRBJ1-3; D is ambiguous. This CDR3 is 13 amino acids long. Germline values: CDR1 SGHAT, CDR2 FQNNGV. Trimming pared 0 bases from V and 4 bases from J, leaving 4 bases between. The DNA of the CDR3 is TGTGCCAGCAGCTTAGAAAGGGGAAACACCATATATTTT. Translation: CASSLERGNTIYF.

This sequence joins TRBV4-1 and TRBJ1-2; TRBD1 aligns across 7 bases. J was trimmed by 0 bases and V by 4 bases; bases with no gene match: 2. Germline V CDR1 and CDR2: MGHRA, YSYEKL. This CDR3 contains 14 residues. Here the CDR3 reads CASSPDRANYGYTF. The CDR3 bases are TGCGCCAGCAGCCCAGACAGGGCTAACTATGGCTACACCTTC.